What follows are 5 T cell receptor beta chains derived from one specimen sequenced in a study of blood T cell repertoires in COVID-19. Generated by immunoSEQ multiplex PCR, the TCRdb table keeps only in-frame clones and is missing some. The sample holds about 230,000 clones, about nine tenths seen once. The sample comprised peripheral blood. The receptors shown here come from a man over 45 with COVID-19, enrolled during active disease.

The chain employs TRBV7-9 and TRBJ1-1, with 7 bases identical to TRBD1. Looked up from germline, CDR1 is SEHNR and CDR2 is FQNEAQ (reference sequence). The CDR3 is 15 residues long. Trimming cost V 2 bases and J 1 base; bases outside gene matches: 4. Written as DNA, the CDR3 is TGTGCCAGCAGCTTAAACAGGGGAGCGAACACTGAAGCTTTCTTT. Its protein is CASSLNRGANTEAFF. Complete variable domain (other parts from reference TRBV7-9 and TRBJ1-1): DTGVSQNPRHKITKRGQNVTFRCDPISEHNRLYWYRQTLGQGPEFLTYFQNEAQLEKSRLLSDRFSAERPKGSFSTLEIQRTEQGDSAMYLCASSLNRGANTEAFFGQGTRLTVV.

V gene TRBV27 combines with J gene TRBJ1-4, with D unresolved. The CDR3 totals 16 residues. The V end was cut by 6 bases, the J end by 0 bases, with 14 bases between. Germline lookup yields CDR1 MNHEY and CDR2 SMNVEV (reference sequence). The CDR3 bases are TGTGCCAGCAGAAAGACGGACTTCGCAACTAATGAAAAACTGTTTTTT. Protein: CASRKTDFATNEKLFF.

The chain combines TRBV7-9 with TRBJ2-1, with TRBD2 as a possible D gene (6 bases). The CDR3 loop spans 14 amino acids. The ends were cut back, 4 bases at V and 9 bases at J, with 16 bases in the middle. The germline gives CDR1 SEHNR, CDR2 FQNEAQ (reference sequence). CDR3: CASSYRLGDGEQFF. CDR3 sequence (DNA): TGTGCCAGCAGCTATAGACTAGGGGACGGTGAGCAGTTCTTC. Looking up the rest from reference TRBV7-9 and TRBJ2-1 gives the full variable domain: DTGVSQNPRHKITKRGQNVTFRCDPISEHNRLYWYRQTLGQGPEFLTYFQNEAQLEKSRLLSDRFSAERPKGSFSTLEIQRTEQGDSAMYLCASSYRLGDGEQFFGPGTRLTVL.

This chain connects TRBV3-1 (or the pseudogene TRBV3-2) to TRBJ2-7, with D tentatively TRBD1 (6 bases). Germline V gene sequence: CDR1 LGHDT, CDR2 YNNKEL (reference sequence). The CDR3 covers 15 residues. V lost 5 bases and J lost 5, with 19 bases in between. The CDR3: CASSYQHRVGDEQYF. The CDR3, as DNA: TGTGCCAGCAGCTACCAACACAGGGTAGGCGACGAGCAGTACTTC.

A remark on this clone: Germline and junction disagree at one end, which may indicate a read error. The chain recombines TRBV9 with TRBJ1-1; D unresolved. The germline CDR1 and CDR2 sequences are SGDLS and YYNGEE. The CDR3 length is 12 residues. CDR3 residues: CASSPGNAEAFF. CDR3 DNA: TGTGCCAGCAGCCCCGGGAACGCTGAAGCTTTCTTT. The complete variable domain, with remaining parts taken from reference TRBV9 and TRBJ1-1, reads DSGVTQTPKHLITATGQRVTLRCSPRSGDLSVYWYQQSLDQGLQFLIQYYNGEERAKGNILERFSAQQFPDLHSELNLSSLELGDSALYFCASSPGNAEAFFGQGTRLTVV.